The 9 T cell receptor beta chains in this list originate from one sample, sequenced in a study of control samples from healthy donors and cancer patients. The data were produced by immunoSEQ multiplex PCR, yet TCRdb's version contains in-frame clones alone and is incomplete. The table lists just under 75,000 clones, about 90% of them singletons. The sequenced sample consisted of blood. The receptors derive from a woman between 50 and 59 years old in good health.

The chain recombines TRBV5-4 with TRBJ2-7; 11 bases map to TRBD2. The CDR3 runs 15 residues. With V trimmed by 4 bases and J by 2 bases, 5 bases remained unmatched. Germline lookup yields CDR1 SGHNT and CDR2 YYREEE (reference sequence). The CDR3 here is CASSPRTSGPYEQYF. Here the CDR3 DNA reads TGTGCCAGCAGCCCTAGGACTAGCGGGCCCTACGAGCAGTACTTC.

The chain is built from TRBV5-6 and TRBJ1-3; D possibly corresponds to TRBD1 (6 bases). This CDR3 is 15 amino acids long. The ends were cut back, 2 bases at V and 2 bases at J, with 11 bases in the middle. Looked up from germline, CDR1 is SGHDT and CDR2 is YYEEEE. CDR3: CASSFSGTTGNTIYF. The CDR3 DNA sequence: TGTGCCAGCAGCTTCTCCGGGACAACTGGAAACACCATATATTTT.

The chain uses TRBV3-1 (or the pseudogene TRBV3-2) and TRBJ1-2, with D possibly being TRBD1 (6 bases). Germline lookup yields CDR1 LGHDT and CDR2 YNNKEL (reference sequence). This CDR3 is 13 amino acids long. V was trimmed by 4 bases and J by 4 bases, leaving 10 bases between them. The CDR3 protein is CASSPGAAYGYTF. As DNA, the CDR3 is TGTGCCAGCAGCCCGGGGGCGGCCTATGGCTACACCTTC.

The gene calls are TRBV10-3 and TRBJ2-7; D is ambiguous. Per the germline V gene, CDR1 is ENHRY and CDR2 is SYGVKD. Trimming stripped 6 bases from V and 5 bases from J, with 23 bases between. The CDR3 consists of 16 residues. Here the CDR3 reads CAIRQVSHPNPHEQYF. CDR3 in DNA: TGTGCCATCAGGCAGGTTTCTCATCCCAACCCCCACGAGCAGTACTTC.

This clone was found once. The chain couples TRBV7-8 to TRBJ2-1; 10 bases are shared with TRBD1. Germline V lookup: CDR1 SGHVS, CDR2 FQNEAQ. The CDR3 runs 17 residues. J lost 3 bases, V lost 5 bases, and 10 bases had no gene match. CDR3 DNA sequence: TGTGCCAGCAGCGACCGGGACAGGGGATTCGGCTACAATGAGCAGTTCTTC. Its protein product is CASSDRDRGFGYNEQFF.

The chain employs TRBV3-1 (or the pseudogene TRBV3-2) and TRBJ2-5; D is possibly TRBD1 or TRBD2 (7 bases each). CDR1 is LGHDT, CDR2 YNNKEL, per germline (reference sequence). V dropped 1 base and J dropped 1 base, with 13 bases sitting between them. This CDR3 has 16 residues. This CDR3 is CASSQGEGATQETQYF. In DNA, the CDR3 is TGTGCCAGCAGCCAAGGGGAGGGGGCTACCCAAGAGACCCAGTACTTC.

This clone has only a few counts. V is TRBV30 and J is TRBJ2-7; unclear D gene. V was cut by 3 bases and J by 1 base, with 7 bases left in between. The CDR3 is made up of 12 amino acids. Per germline, CDR1 GTSNPN and CDR2 SVGIG (reference sequence). This chain's CDR3 is CAWSRSSYEQYF. The CDR3 region has the DNA TGTGCCTGGAGCCGGTCATCCTACGAGCAGTACTTC.

V and J are TRBV27 and TRBJ2-7; perhaps D is TRBD1 or TRBD2 (6 bases each). There are 15 residues in the CDR3. Germline CDR1 is MNHEY and CDR2 is SMNVEV (reference sequence). V was cut by 3 bases and J by 0 bases, with 12 bases left in between. This CDR3 reads CASSFGGSSSYEQYF. CDR3 coding DNA: TGTGCCAGCAGTTTCGGGGGCTCGAGCTCCTACGAGCAGTACTTC.

This clone appeared once. The chain is built from TRBV5-6 and TRBJ1-2; D may be TRBD1 (6 bases). V was trimmed by 0 bases and J by 8 bases, leaving 14 bases between them. The CDR3 is made up of 14 amino acids. CDR1 and CDR2 (germline): SGHDT, YYEEEE. CDR3 DNA: TGTGCCAGCAGCTTGGGGACAGCCCCGGGGGGCTACACCTTC. Protein: CASSLGTAPGGYTF.